A selection of T cell receptor beta chains follows, all from one sample in a study of Graves' ophthalmopathy and Graves' hyperthyroidism. TCRdb re-derived calls from the multiplex PCR reads in MiXCR, one entry per CDR3 protein. The table records hundreds of thousands of distinct CDR3 sequences, 13% to 15% of them present only once. Specimen: blood. The receptors stem from a woman aged 25 to 39 with Graves' ophthalmopathy. Both conserved end residues are part of each CDR3. D genes are given only for firm matches. Some rows mark clone size as missing; the rest say once, few, many or name a class of expanded clone.

TRBV12-3/TRBV12-4	TRBJ1-2	many	-	TGTGCCAGCAGTTTTCGAGGGTTTGGCTACACCTTC	CASSFRGFGYTF
TRBV12-3/TRBV12-4	TRBJ2-2	-	TRBD2	TGTGCCAGCACTTACGGGGGGTTTTACACCGGGGAGCTGTTTTTT	CASTYGGFYTGELFF
TRBV7-9	TRBJ2-2	-	TRBD1	TGTGCCAGCCGGCCTCAGGGGGCCGGGGAGCTGTTTTTT	CASRPQGAGELFF
TRBV12-3/TRBV12-4	TRBJ1-5	-	-	TGTGCCAGCAGCCTCGGCGGGGTGATAAGCAATCAGCCCCAGCATTTT	CASSLGGVISNQPQHF
TRBV11-2	TRBJ2-5	many	TRBD2	TGTGCCAGCAGCTTCGGACTAGTTAGGGCGGAGACCCAGTACTTC	CASSFGLVRAETQYF
TRBV10-3	TRBJ2-7	many	TRBD1	TGTGCCACCTTTGGACAGGGGGTAGACGAGCAGTACTTC	CATFGQGVDEQYF
TRBV30	TRBJ1-1	many	-	TGTGCCTGGATGAGACAAGCGAACACTGAAGCTTTCTTT	CAWMRQANTEAFF
TRBV20-1	TRBJ1-6	many	TRBD1	TGCAGTGCTAGAGTAGCCGGGACAGGGTTATCACCCCTCCACTTT	CSARVAGTGLSPLHF
TRBV18	TRBJ2-7	many	TRBD1	TGTGCCAGCTCACCCGGGACAGGTCTAAAGCAGTACTTC	CASSPGTGLKQYF
TRBV12-3/TRBV12-4	TRBJ1-6	many	-	TGTGCCAGCAGCCCGGGAGGCTTTTCACCCCTCCACTTT	CASSPGGFSPLHF
TRBV28	TRBJ2-1	many	-	TGTGCCAGCGTATGGTCCTCGGGGTCGAGGAATGAGCAGTTCTTC	CASVWSSGSRNEQFF
TRBV19	TRBJ1-1	many	-	TGTGCCAGTAGTATAAACGCCAGGAACACTGAAGCTTTCTTT	CASSINARNTEAFF
TRBV28	TRBJ1-2	many	-	TGTGCCAGCAGTTTATACGCGGTTAACTATGGCTACACCTTC	CASSLYAVNYGYTF
TRBV6-5	TRBJ1-6	-	TRBD1	TGTGCCAGCAGGAGAACAATCGGGACAGGGGGCTTTGATTCACCCCTCCACTTT	CASRRTIGTGGFDSPLHF
TRBV2	TRBJ1-2	many	-	TGTGCCAGCCCAGGGGTCGGCTACACCTTC	CASPGVGYTF
TRBV4-2	TRBJ2-7	-	TRBD1	TGTGCCAGCAGCCAAGATCCGGGGACAGGGGTCTACGAGCAGTACTTC	CASSQDPGTGVYEQYF
TRBV5-1	TRBJ1-2	many	-	TGCGCCAGCAGCTTGGAGGCCATATCCCCCCAAGGCTACACCTTC	CASSLEAISPQGYTF